This passage covers 12 T cell receptor beta chains from one sample sequenced in a study of vaccination effects on CD4 cells after COVID-19. Measured with immunoSEQ multiplex PCR; TCRdb has only the in-frame clones, and not every one. The sample holds about 24,000 clones, less than 85% seen once. Which antigens these TCRs recognize remains unknown. Antigen-specific CD4+ T cells were expanded (with viral peptide pools) by the ViraFEST assay ahead of sequencing. Investigators separated out CD4+ T cells once 9 to 11 days of culture had passed. Everyone in the study got two shots of either the BNT162b2 or mRNA-1273 vaccine. This sample comprised CD4+ T cells from PBMCs cultured with SARS-CoV-2 spike peptides, obtained after COVID-19 vaccination. Source of these receptors: a human donor who received a COVID-19 vaccine.

This clone has a single count. This rearrangement joins TRBV6-1 to TRBJ1-3, with D possibly TRBD1 on 5 matching bases. This CDR3 spans 18 amino acids. The ends were cut back, 1 base at V and 0 bases at J, with 16 bases in the middle. The germline V gene has CDR1 MNHNS and CDR2 SASEGT. CDR3: CASSEVGDARYSGNTIYF. CDR3 DNA: TGTGCCAGCAGTGAAGTCGGGGACGCGAGATACTCTGGAAACACCATATATTTT.

The CDR3 DNA reads as TGTGCCAGCAGTGCAAGGGACGGTATTATGAACACTGAAGCTTTCTTT. Encoded protein: CASSARDGIMNTEAFF. The rearrangement joins TRBV2 to TRBJ1-1; D is possibly TRBD1 (5 bases). V was cut by 4 bases and J by 0 bases, with 15 bases left in between. Germline V gene lookup returns CDR1 SNHLY and CDR2 FYNNEI. This CDR3 spans 16 amino acids.

This chain uses TRBV6-5 with TRBJ2-7; TRBD2 might be the D (6 bases). The germline V gene encodes CDR1 MNHEY and CDR2 SVGAGI. The CDR3 length is 15 residues. Between the trimmed V and J ends, which lost 4 bases and 0 bases, there was a span of 13 bases. CDR3 nucleotides: TGTGCCAGCAGTTCCGAGACTAGGAGCTCCTACGAGCAGTACTTC. It codes for CASSSETRSSYEQYF.

The CDR3 protein is CASSDRGAGNQPQHF. CDR3 sequence (DNA): TGTGCCAGTTCCGATCGGGGGGCAGGTAATCAGCCCCAGCATTTT. The rearrangement uses TRBV19 and TRBJ1-5; maybe TRBD1 (6 bases). From germline, CDR1 is LNHDA and CDR2 SQIVND (reference sequence). The CDR3 is 15 residues long. V gave up 8 bases and J gave up 4 bases, with 18 bases separating them. The whole variable domain, filled in from reference TRBV19 and TRBJ1-5, reads DGGITQSPKYLFRKEGQNVTLSCEQNLNHDAMYWYRQDPGQGLRLIYYSQIVNDFQKGDIAEGYSVSREKKESFPLTVTSAQKNPTAFYLCASSDRGAGNQPQHFGDGTRLSIL.

This clone was seen a few times. The CDR3 DNA is TGTGCCAGCAGCTTGATACGGCCCCAGCATTTT. Amino acid sequence: CASSLIRPQHF. The chain employs TRBV5-8 and TRBJ1-5; unclear D gene. With 1 base removed from V and 9 bases from J, the gap between germline ends came to 5 bases. The CDR3 contains 11 residues. Per the germline V gene, CDR1 is SGHTS and CDR2 is YDEGEE.

This chain joins TRBV3-1 (or the pseudogene TRBV3-2) and TRBJ1-1; 9 nucleotides align to TRBD1. CDR3 length equals 14 residues. CDR1 is LGHDT, CDR2 YNNKEL, per germline (reference sequence). V lost 0 bases, J lost 10 bases, and 6 bases stayed unmatched. The CDR3 DNA is TGTGCCAGCAGCCAAGAACAGGGGGCGCGGATAGCTTTCTTT. Amino acid sequence: CASSQEQGARIAFF.

The rearrangement joins TRBV4-1 to TRBJ2-7; TRBD2 aligns across 11 bases. With 2 bases clipped from V and 5 bases from J, the junction kept 5 bases outside the gene matches. This CDR3 spans 15 amino acids. The V gene's germline CDR1 is MGHRA and CDR2 YSYEKL. CDR3 coding DNA: TGCGCCAGCAGCCAAAAGGGACTAGCGGCCGACGAGCAGTACTTC. It yields the protein CASSQKGLAADEQYF.

J is TRBJ1-2 and V is TRBV3-1 (or the pseudogene TRBV3-2); TRBD1 matches 7 bases. In germline, CDR1 is LGHDT, CDR2 YNNKEL (reference sequence). This CDR3 comprises 13 residues. The J segment lost 8 bases and the V segment lost 1 base, leaving 4 bases of the junction unmatched. In nucleotides, the CDR3 is TGTGCCAGCAGCCAAGGACAGGGAGGAGGCTACACCTTC. This encodes CASSQGQGGGYTF.

V gene TRBV10-3 combines with J gene TRBJ2-1; TRBD1 matches 8 bases. The CDR3 contains 13 residues. Germline V gene data show CDR1 as ENHRY and CDR2 as SYGVKD. V gave up 11 bases and J gave up 5 bases; unmatched junction bases: 8. The CDR3 DNA reads as TGTGCCGCTACAGGGGGGAGCAACAATGAGCAGTTCTTC. Its translation: CAATGGSNNEQFF.

This clone was observed a handful of times. The chain employs TRBV4-1 and TRBJ2-2; a possible D gene is TRBD2 (6 bases). This CDR3 region has 15 residues. Trimming pared 0 bases from V and 6 bases from J, leaving 11 bases between. CDR1 is MGHRA, CDR2 YSYEKL, per germline. CDR3 in DNA: TGCGCCAGCAGCCAAGAGCTAGCGATCCCCGGGGAGCTGTTTTTT. Encoded protein: CASSQELAIPGELFF.

This clone was seen more than once but under ten times. The chain uses TRBV18 and TRBJ2-3; D unclear. V gave up 10 bases and J gave up 2 bases, with 16 bases separating them. Germline CDR1 reads KGHSH; CDR2 reads LQKENI. CDR3 size: 14 residues. The CDR3, as DNA: TGTGCCACCATCCCCCTCACCAACACAGATACGCAGTATTTT. Protein product: CATIPLTNTDTQYF. The complete variable domain, with remaining parts taken from reference TRBV18 and TRBJ2-3, reads NAGVMQNPRHLVRRRGQEARLRCSPMKGHSHVYWYRQLPEEGLKFMVYLQKENIIDESGMPKERFSAEFPKEGPSILRIQQVVRGDSAAYFCATIPLTNTDTQYFGPGTRLTVL.

This clone was seen a handful of times. V gene TRBV4-1 combines with J gene TRBJ1-2; the D is unclear. The V and J ends lost 3 bases and 5 bases respectively, with 7 bases between them. This CDR3 region has 12 residues. Germline V gene lookup returns CDR1 MGHRA and CDR2 YSYEKL. In DNA form, the CDR3 reads TGCGCCAGCAGCCACTTAATATATGGCTACACCTTC. The encoded protein is CASSHLIYGYTF.